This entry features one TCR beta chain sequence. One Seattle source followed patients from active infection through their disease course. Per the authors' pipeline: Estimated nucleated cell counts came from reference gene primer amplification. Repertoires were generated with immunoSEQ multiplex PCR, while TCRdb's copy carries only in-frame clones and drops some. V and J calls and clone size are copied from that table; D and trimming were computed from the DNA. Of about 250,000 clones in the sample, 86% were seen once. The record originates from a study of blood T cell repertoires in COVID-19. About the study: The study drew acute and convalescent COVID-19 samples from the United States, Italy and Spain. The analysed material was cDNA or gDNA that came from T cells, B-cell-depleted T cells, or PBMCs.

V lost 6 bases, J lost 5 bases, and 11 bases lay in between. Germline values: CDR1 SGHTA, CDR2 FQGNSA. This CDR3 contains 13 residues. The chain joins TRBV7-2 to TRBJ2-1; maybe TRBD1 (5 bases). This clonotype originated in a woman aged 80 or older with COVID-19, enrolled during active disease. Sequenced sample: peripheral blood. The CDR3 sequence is CASRQGVNNEQFF. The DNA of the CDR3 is TGTGCCAGCAGGCAAGGGGTCAACAATGAGCAGTTCTTC.